This T cell receptor (beta chain) originates from a study of T cells after yellow fever vaccination. For the study at large: Preparation of fractions with low cell numbers was performed using SMART-Seq v4 Ultra Low Input.

The CDR3 is 14 residues long. The germline CDR1 and CDR2 sequences are LGHDT and YNNKEL (reference sequence). Trimming shortened V by 1 base and J by 5 bases, and 11 bases separated the two germline ends. Each CDR3 protein gets one entry after TCRdb re-called the 5' RACE reads with MiXCR. In the table there are over 300,000 distinct CDR3 sequences, 6.8% of which are singletons. The V and J genes are TRBV3-1 and TRBJ2-5; D is unresolved. Sequencing used PBMCs, obtained roughly 46 days after the first yellow fever vaccination. The sequence was collected from a man between 18 and 35 years old who received the YFV17D yellow fever vaccine. The CDR3 sequence is CASSQASSRETQYF. In nucleotides, the CDR3 is TGTGCCAGCAGCCAAGCGAGTAGCAGGGAGACCCAGTACTTC.